This entry features one T cell receptor beta chain sequence. Antigen unknown. The sample is drawn from a study of cytomegalovirus exposure and HLA in healthy donors. Overall study context: Unique TCR beta sequences numbering approximately 100 million came from approximately 180 million T cells in an earlier analysis. Overall study results and limits: Further analysis, carried out later, found HLA-associated TCR beta chains more clonally expanded than equally common other chains.

V lost 5 bases and J lost 0, with 11 bases in between. This CDR3 spans 15 amino acids. The germline V gene encodes CDR1 SGHTA and CDR2 FQGNSA. A multiplex PCR was run with 60 Vbeta primers and 13 Jbeta primers. The assay was immunoSEQ multiplex PCR, and TCRdb's table has in-frame clones only and misses some. The sample data list under 250,000 clones. The sequence derives from a girl aged 2-10 years in good health and CMV-seropositive. Specimen: PBMCs. The J gene is TRBJ1-5, the V gene TRBV7-2; a possible D gene is TRBD1 (5 bases). CDR3 sequence: CASSTGGYSNQPQHF. CDR3 nucleotide sequence: TGTGCCAGCAGCACCGGGGGTTATAGCAATCAGCCCCAGCATTTT.